This record looks at one TCR beta chain sequence and its context. Its antigen is undetermined. CDR3 length equals 14 residues. Germline lookup yields CDR1 MNHEY and CDR2 SVGAGI. V lost 7 bases to trimming and J lost 0 bases, with 12 bases between them. This sample stems from a study of T cell responses to AZD1222 COVID-19 vaccine. Study background: Pooling covered second doses at about 4 or about 12 weeks. Regarding the study as a whole: Two AZD1222 administrations were followed by greater Spike-specific TCR breadth and depth. Just a handful of people given AZD1222 tested seropositive at baseline. Mostly white British, mostly female donors; authors suggested clonal diversity may be underestimated.

The repertoire was sequenced with immunoSEQ multiplex PCR; TCRdb's copy has only in-frame clones and lacks some. The data show about 150,000 clones, roughly 94% seen once. Sequenced material: peripheral blood, taken on day 0 of AZD1222 vaccination. This sequence originates from an adult in good health. The chain is built from TRBV6-5 and TRBJ1-2, with D perhaps matching TRBD1 (6 bases). This CDR3 is CASTPGGSNYGYTF. In DNA, the CDR3 is TGTGCCAGCACGCCCGGGGGCTCTAACTATGGCTACACCTTC.